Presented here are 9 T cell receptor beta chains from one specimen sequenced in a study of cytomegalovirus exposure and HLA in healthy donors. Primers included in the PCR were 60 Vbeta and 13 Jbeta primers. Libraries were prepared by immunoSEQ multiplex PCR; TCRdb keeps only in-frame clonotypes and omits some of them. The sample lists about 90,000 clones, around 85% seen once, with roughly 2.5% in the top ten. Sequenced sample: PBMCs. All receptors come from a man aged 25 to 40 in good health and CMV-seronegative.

CDR3 DNA sequence: TGCAGTGCTAGCAACTTTGAAGCTTTCTTT. Amino acid sequence: CSASNFEAFF. J is TRBJ1-1 and V is TRBV20-1; D uncertain. This CDR3 region has 10 residues. Trimming removed 3 bases from V and 7 bases from J, with 6 bases in between. Germline CDR1 is DFQATT and CDR2 is SNEGSKA (reference sequence).

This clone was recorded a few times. The CDR3 spells CASSSGQNTNYGYTF. The DNA of the CDR3 is TGTGCCAGCAGCTCCGGACAGAATACTAACTATGGCTACACCTTC. The chain combines TRBV6-1 with TRBJ1-2; possible D gene TRBD1, 6 bases. CDR3 length equals 15 residues. Trimming shortened V by 6 bases and J by 0 bases, and 14 bases separated the two germline ends. CDR1 is MNHNS, CDR2 SASEGT, per germline.

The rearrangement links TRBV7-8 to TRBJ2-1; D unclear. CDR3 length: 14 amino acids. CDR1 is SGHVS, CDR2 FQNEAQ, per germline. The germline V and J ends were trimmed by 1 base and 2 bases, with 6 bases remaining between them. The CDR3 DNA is TGTGCCAGCAGCTTAGTTTCTACCTACAATGAGCAGTTCTTC. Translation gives CASSLVSTYNEQFF.

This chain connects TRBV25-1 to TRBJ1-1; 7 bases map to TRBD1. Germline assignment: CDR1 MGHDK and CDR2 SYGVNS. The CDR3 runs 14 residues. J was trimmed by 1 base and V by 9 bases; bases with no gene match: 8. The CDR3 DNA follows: TGTGCCAGTCTCCCAGGGGGAAAGAACACTGAAGCTTTCTTT. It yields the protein CASLPGGKNTEAFF. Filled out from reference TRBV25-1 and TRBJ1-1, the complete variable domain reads EADIYQTPRYLVIGTGKKITLECSQTMGHDKMYWYQQDPGMELHLIHYSYGVNSTEKGDLSSESTVSRIRTEHFPLTLESARPSHTSQYLCASLPGGKNTEAFFGQGTRLTVV.

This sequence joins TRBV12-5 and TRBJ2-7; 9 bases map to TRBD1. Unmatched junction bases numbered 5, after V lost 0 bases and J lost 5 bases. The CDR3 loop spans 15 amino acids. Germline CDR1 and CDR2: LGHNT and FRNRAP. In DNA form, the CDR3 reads TGTGCTAGTGGTTTGGTGACAGGGGGTAGGGACGAGCAGTACTTC. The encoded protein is CASGLVTGGRDEQYF.

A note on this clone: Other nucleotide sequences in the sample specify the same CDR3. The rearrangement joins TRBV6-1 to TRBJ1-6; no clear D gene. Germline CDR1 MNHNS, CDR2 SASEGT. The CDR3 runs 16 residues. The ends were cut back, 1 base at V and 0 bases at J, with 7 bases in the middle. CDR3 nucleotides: TGTGCCAGCAGTGAAGATGGAGGCTCCTATAATTCACCCCTCCACTTT. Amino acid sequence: CASSEDGGSYNSPLHF.

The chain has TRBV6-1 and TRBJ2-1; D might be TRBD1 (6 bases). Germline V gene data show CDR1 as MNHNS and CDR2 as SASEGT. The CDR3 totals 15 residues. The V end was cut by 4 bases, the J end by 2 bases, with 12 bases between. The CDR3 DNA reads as TGTGCCAGCAGTGCTGTCAGGGGAACCTACAATGAGCAGTTCTTC. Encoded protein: CASSAVRGTYNEQFF.

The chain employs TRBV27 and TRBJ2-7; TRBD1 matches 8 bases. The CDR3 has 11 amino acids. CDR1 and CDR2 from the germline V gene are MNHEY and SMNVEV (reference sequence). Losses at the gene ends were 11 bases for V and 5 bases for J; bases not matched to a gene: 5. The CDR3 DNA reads TGTGCCTGCGGACAGGGTCACGAGCAGTACTTC. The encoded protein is CACGQGHEQYF.

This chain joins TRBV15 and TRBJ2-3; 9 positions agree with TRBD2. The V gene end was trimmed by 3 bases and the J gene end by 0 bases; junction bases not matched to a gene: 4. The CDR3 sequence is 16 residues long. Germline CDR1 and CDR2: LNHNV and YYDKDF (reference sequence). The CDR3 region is CATSRKAGGSTDTQYF. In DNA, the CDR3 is TGTGCCACCAGCAGGAAAGCGGGGGGAAGCACAGATACGCAGTATTTT.